These T cell receptor beta chains were read from a single sample in a study of CD8+ T cells in alopecia areata. Libraries were prepared by immunoSEQ multiplex PCR; TCRdb keeps only in-frame clonotypes and omits some of them. Altogether 35,000 to 45,000 clones are present, approximately 92% being singletons, with the ten largest covering approximately 17%. The material sequenced was CD8+ T cells sorted from blood, taken at week 24, from a patient treated with tofacitinib. The receptors were sampled from a human donor with alopecia areata. The CDR3 runs from the conserved cysteine through the conserved F or W. D genes are given only for firm matches. A row's size may be missing; if present it is once, few, many or a size class.

j_call v_call d_call clone_size cdr3_nt cdr3_aa
TRBJ2-3 TRBV7-9 - - TGTGCCAGCAGCAACCCCGGGGCTCTTACCACAGATACGCAGTATTTT CASSNPGALTTDTQYF
TRBJ2-7 TRBV28 - - TGTGCCACCCGGGACGGCTACGAGCAGTACTTC CATRDGYEQYF
TRBJ2-7 TRBV13 TRBD2 - TGTGCCAGCAGCCTCGGGGAGTTCGCGCGGGGGGCACCCGGCGAGCAGTACTTC CASSLGEFARGAPGEQYF
TRBJ2-3 TRBV30 - once TGTGCCTGGAGTGTCCTTATGGGCGGCGTTGGGGACGGGGAGTATTTT CAWSVLMGGVGDGEYF
TRBJ2-7 TRBV7-6 - - TGTGCCAGCAGCAACCCTGGACAGAGCGGCGGCTCCGGCGACGAGCAGTACTTC CASSNPGQSGGSGDEQYF
TRBJ2-2 TRBV19 - once TGTGCCAGTAGTATGTCCTGGGCGAACACCGGGGAGCTGTTTTTT CASSMSWANTGELFF
TRBJ2-4 TRBV2 - - TGTGCCATCCATGGGACGGAAAACATTCAGTACTTC CAIHGTENIQYF
TRBJ1-1 TRBV19 - - TGTGCCAGTATTCTCAGGGAGGACACTGAAGCTTTCTTT CASILREDTEAFF
TRBJ2-1 TRBV7-9 TRBD2 - TGTGCCAGCAGCACCATAGGGGAGGGGCCCTCATTGCCCGACAATGAGCAGTTCTTC CASSTIGEGPSLPDNEQFF
TRBJ2-5 TRBV7-9 TRBD2 - TGTGCCAGCAGCTTATTTGCGGGGGAGGCGGAGACCCAGTACTTC CASSLFAGEAETQYF
TRBJ2-3 TRBV29-1 - - TGCAGCGTTGGGACGCAGTATTTT CSVGTQYF
TRBJ2-3 TRBV5-4 TRBD2 - TGTGCCAGCAGCTCCTTCAGAGAGCGGGGTCTTCCCACAGATACGCAGTATTTT CASSSFRERGLPTDTQYF
TRBJ2-3 TRBV6-1 TRBD1 - TGTGCCAGCAGTGAATTTTGGAGGACAGGGGGTACGTCAGATACGCAGTATTTT CASSEFWRTGGTSDTQYF
TRBJ2-1 TRBV4-2 - - TGTGCCAGCAGCCAAGAGGGGGGGCCTTCCTACAATGAGCAGTTCTTC CASSQEGGPSYNEQFF
TRBJ2-1 TRBV15 - - TGTGCCACCAGCACCAGGGGGGCTAGCATCTACAATGAGCAGTTCTTC CATSTRGASIYNEQFF
TRBJ2-7 TRBV5-6 TRBD1 - TGTGCCAGCACCCCCGGGACAGGCCACTACGAGCAGTACTTC CASTPGTGHYEQYF
TRBJ2-2 TRBV29-1 - - TGCAGCGTTGAAGGCACCCTTTCCGGGGAGCTGTTTTTT CSVEGTLSGELFF
TRBJ2-5 TRBV7-8 - few TGTGCCAGCAGCCCATACGCGACGGGGCAAGAGACCCAGTACTTC CASSPYATGQETQYF
TRBJ1-2 TRBV13 - - TGTGCCAGCAGCTTAGATGCGGACCCTCTAGTTCCCAACTATGGCTACACCTTC CASSLDADPLVPNYGYTF
TRBJ2-5 TRBV25-1 - - TGTGCCAGCAGTGAATGGACAGAGAAAGAGACCCAGTACTTC CASSEWTEKETQYF
TRBJ2-1 TRBV15 TRBD1 once TGTGCCACCAGCGGACCACCGGGACAGTCCTCCAATGAGCAGTTCTTC CATSGPPGQSSNEQFF
TRBJ2-2 TRBV27 TRBD2 - TGTGCCAGCCAGCCGGGGGGTGGTACCGGGGAGCTGTTTTTT CASQPGGGTGELFF
TRBJ2-3 TRBV9 - - TGTGCCAGCGAGACAGGCTGGGGGAGGGATACGCAGTATTTT CASETGWGRDTQYF
TRBJ2-7 TRBV7-9 - once TGTGCCAGCAGCTTATCATCCGGGGCGACCTACGAGCAGTACTTC CASSLSSGATYEQYF
TRBJ1-1 TRBV4-1 - - TGCGCCAGCAGCCACAGAGAGGCAGTGAACACTGAAGCTTTCTTT CASSHREAVNTEAFF
TRBJ2-7 TRBV18 - once TGTGCCAGCTCACCTAACAGGTATGAAGCGAACGAGCAGTACTTC CASSPNRYEANEQYF
TRBJ1-1 TRBV29-1 TRBD1 - TGCACCTCGACAGGGATGAACACTGAAGCTTTCTTT CTSTGMNTEAFF
TRBJ2-3 TRBV9 TRBD1 - TGTGCCAGCACCGGGACAGGGTATTACACAGATACGCAGTATTTT CASTGTGYYTDTQYF
TRBJ2-7 TRBV19 - - TGTGCCAGTAGTCCCGGACTAAACTACGAACAGTACTTC CASSPGLNYEQYF
TRBJ2-6 TRBV2 - - TGTGCCAGCACTTCGCCTGGCGTTGCTGGGGCCAACGTCCTGACTTTC CASTSPGVAGANVLTF
TRBJ1-1 TRBV5-6 - - TGTGCCAGCAGCTTGGGGACTGAAGCTTTCTTT CASSLGTEAFF
TRBJ2-2 TRBV28 - - TGTGCCAGCAGCCAATACTCCGCGAACACCGGGGAGCTGTTTTTT CASSQYSANTGELFF
TRBJ1-5 TRBV27 - - TGTGCCAGCAGTTTATCGGCCAATCAGCCCCAGCATTTT CASSLSANQPQHF
TRBJ2-7 TRBV6-6 TRBD2 - TGTGCCAGCAGTTACACTAGCGGGGGGCCCTACGAGCAGTACTTC CASSYTSGGPYEQYF
TRBJ2-3 TRBV7-2 TRBD2 - TGTGCCAGCAGCTCACCTAGTGCCGGCGGGGGGCCGAGCGTAGATACGCAGTATTTT CASSSPSAGGGPSVDTQYF
TRBJ2-7 TRBV28 - - TGTGCCAGACTAAATCAGGACTTTGGCTCCTACGAGCAGTACTTC CARLNQDFGSYEQYF
TRBJ1-1 TRBV20-1 - - TGCAGTACAACAGTGAACACTGAAGCTTTCTTT CSTTVNTEAFF
TRBJ2-7 TRBV19 - - TGTGCCAGTAGTATGGTGGGCGGCCGAGTGGACGAGCAGTACTTC CASSMVGGRVDEQYF
TRBJ2-1 TRBV19 - - TGTGCCAGTAGTATGTTCTCAGGGGTGGCCTACAATGAGCAGTTCTTC CASSMFSGVAYNEQFF
TRBJ2-7 TRBV9 TRBD1 - TGTGCCAGCAGCATCGGACAGGGAAGCTACGAGCAGTACTTC CASSIGQGSYEQYF
TRBJ2-7 TRBV7-8 TRBD2 - TGTGCCAGCAGCTTAGCAGCGGGAACCACCTACGAGCAGTACTTC CASSLAAGTTYEQYF